A single sample gave rise to the 17 T cell receptor beta chains below, sequenced in a study of blood T cell repertoires in COVID-19. Only in-frame clones appear in the TCRdb table, and some are missing; sequencing was by immunoSEQ multiplex PCR. The table has fewer than 200,000 clones, around nine tenths seen once. Material: peripheral blood. The receptors stem from a man aged 40-49 years with active or convalescent COVID-19.

The rearrangement joins TRBV5-1 to TRBJ2-3, with TRBD1 matching 11 bases. V was clipped by 4 bases and J by 4 bases; unmatched bases: 11. CDR1 and CDR2 (germline): SGHRS, YFSETQ. The CDR3 has 17 residues. CDR3 bases: TGCGCCAGCAGCCCCGAGCTAGGACAGGGGGCATCAGATACGCAGTATTTT. Its translation is CASSPELGQGASDTQYF.

This CDR3 reads CASSPGTGSYSNQPQHF. The CDR3 DNA reads as TGTGCCAGCTCACCAGGGACAGGGAGTTATAGCAATCAGCCCCAGCATTTT. This chain links TRBV18 with TRBJ1-5; 9 nucleotides line up with TRBD1. Germline-derived CDR1 and CDR2 are KGHSH and LQKENI. Trimming took 2 bases from V and 0 from J; bases not matched to a gene: 5. The CDR3 runs to 17 residues.

This chain links TRBV29-1 with TRBJ2-7; TRBD1 agrees at 9 bases. Per germline, CDR1 SQVTM and CDR2 ANQGSEA. After removal of 3 bases from V and 1 base from J, the junction contained 1 base not matched to a gene. This CDR3 spans 13 amino acids. CDR3 sequence (DNA): TGCAGCGTTGATGGACAGGGGTCCTACGAGCAGTACTTC. Translated, it gives CSVDGQGSYEQYF.

The rearrangement joins TRBV23-1 to TRBJ1-6, with a possible D match to TRBD1 (5 bases). TRBV23-1 qualifies as an ORF whose function is uncertain. V lost 7 bases to trimming and J lost 6 bases, with 19 bases between them. CDR3 length: 16 amino acids. The DNA of the CDR3 is TGCGCCAGCACCCCCGGGGAGGGACTGCGTAATTCACCCCTCCACTTT. It codes for CASTPGEGLRNSPLHF.

This clone was seen once. This chain joins TRBV28 and TRBJ2-5; a possible D gene is TRBD1 (5 bases). Trimming took off 5 bases at V and 4 bases at J, with 17 bases between the two ends. This CDR3 region has 15 residues. Germline CDR1 MDHEN, CDR2 SYDVKM. For the CDR3, the DNA is TGTGCCAGCAGTAAGGGGTCTACAGTAATAGAGACCCAGTACTTC. This sequence encodes CASSKGSTVIETQYF.

This clone was recorded only once. The V and J genes are TRBV7-2 and TRBJ2-7, with D possibly being TRBD1 (5 bases). The CDR3 spans 13 residues. The germline V gene has CDR1 SGHTA and CDR2 FQGNSA. The V gene lost 1 base and the J gene lost 6 bases, with 10 bases spanning the gap. The CDR3 is CASSLEKGVEQYF. The CDR3 coding sequence is TGTGCCAGCAGCTTAGAAAAAGGGGTCGAGCAGTACTTC. The full variable domain, completed using reference TRBV7-2 and TRBJ2-7, is GAGVSQSPSNKVTEKGKDVELRCDPISGHTALYWYRQSLGQGLEFLIYFQGNSAPDKSGLPSDRFSAERTGGSVSTLTIQRTQQEDSAVYLCASSLEKGVEQYFGPGTRLTVT.

This clone was counted once. The chain combines TRBV3-1 (or the pseudogene TRBV3-2) with TRBJ2-5; perhaps TRBD1 as D (6 bases). The germline V and J ends were trimmed by 0 bases and 5 bases, with 16 bases remaining between them. CDR1 and CDR2 (germline): LGHDT, YNNKEL (reference sequence). The CDR3 has 16 amino acids. The CDR3 region has the DNA TGTGCCAGCAGCCAAGATCTGTCCGGGCAGGGGGAGACCCAGTACTTC. Translated, it gives CASSQDLSGQGETQYF.

The chain employs TRBV14 and TRBJ2-7; possibly TRBD1 for D (5 bases). Trimming cost V 3 bases and J 2 bases, with 11 bases left between them. This CDR3 has 14 residues. Germline V CDR1 and CDR2: SGHDN, FVKESK. CDR3 amino acids: CASSHLDKTYEQYF. The CDR3, as DNA: TGTGCCAGCAGCCACCTGGACAAAACCTACGAGCAGTACTTC.

The CDR3 nucleotides are TGTGCCAGCAGCCAGGAACGGGGAGGGAGGAACACCATATATTTT. Protein: CASSQERGGRNTIYF. The chain carries TRBV4-2 and TRBJ1-3; no definite D call. V was pared by 3 bases and J by 7 bases, with 16 bases between. Germline V gene data show CDR1 as LGHNA and CDR2 as YNFKEQ. CDR3 length equals 15 residues.

V gene TRBV7-3 combines with J gene TRBJ2-3, with 7 positions matching TRBD1. This CDR3 comprises 15 residues. Per the germline V gene, CDR1 is SGHTA and CDR2 is FQGTGA. J was trimmed by 2 bases and V by 5 bases; bases with no gene match: 7. The CDR3 region is CASSPDRDITDTQYF. In nucleotides, the CDR3 is TGTGCCAGCAGCCCAGACAGGGATATCACAGATACGCAGTATTTT.

This rearrangement joins TRBV11-2 to TRBJ1-1; the match to TRBD1 covers 9 bases. The germline V gene encodes CDR1 SGHAT and CDR2 FQNNGV. Unmatched junction bases numbered 2, after V lost 8 bases and J lost 1 base. The CDR3 is 13 residues long. The DNA for the CDR3 is TGTGCCAGCGGGGACAGGGAGAACACTGAAGCTTTCTTT. Translated, it gives CASGDRENTEAFF.

J is TRBJ1-2 and V is TRBV6-1; D unresolved. The V end was cut by 0 bases, the J end by 4 bases, with 9 bases between. The CDR3 is 14 residues long. The germline gives CDR1 MNHNS, CDR2 SASEGT. Here the CDR3 reads CASSEAGGPYGYTF. The DNA for the CDR3 is TGTGCCAGCAGTGAAGCAGGCGGTCCCTATGGCTACACCTTC.

The V and J genes are TRBV3-1 (or the pseudogene TRBV3-2) and TRBJ1-4, with D uncertain. The V end lost 1 base, the J end lost 4 bases, and 4 bases lay between the germline ends. This CDR3 comprises 13 residues. From germline, CDR1 is LGHDT and CDR2 YNNKEL (reference sequence). For the CDR3, the DNA is TGTGCCAGCAGCCAAGGACATAATGAAAAACTGTTTTTT. Its translation: CASSQGHNEKLFF.

The chain combines TRBV28 with TRBJ1-6; D call uncertain. The CDR3 contains 16 residues. V lost 5 bases and J lost 7, with 18 bases in between. CDR1 and CDR2 from the germline V gene are MDHEN and SYDVKM. The CDR3 DNA follows: TGTGCCAGCAGTGCCTTGACGGGCCGGGAGAATTCACCCCTCCACTTT. Encoded protein: CASSALTGRENSPLHF.

V usage is TRBV18 and J usage is TRBJ1-6; D is ambiguous. The CDR3 is 13 amino acids. V lost 2 bases to trimming and J lost 10 bases, with 9 bases between them. Germline CDR1 is KGHSH and CDR2 is LQKENI. The CDR3 DNA reads as TGTGCCAGCTCACCAAGGGAGGGCTCACCCCTCCACTTT. It yields the protein CASSPREGSPLHF.

V gene TRBV6-2 or TRBV6-3 combines with J gene TRBJ2-6; D perhaps matches TRBD2 (7 bases). CDR3 length equals 17 residues. Trimming shortened V by 5 bases and J by 2 bases, and 16 bases separated the two germline ends. Germline V CDR1 and CDR2: MNHEY, SVGEGT. CDR3: CASSVRGPSAGANVLTF. The DNA of the CDR3 is TGTGCCAGCAGTGTGCGGGGGCCTAGCGCTGGGGCCAACGTCCTGACTTTC.

The chain carries TRBV25-1 and TRBJ2-5; 7 bases align to TRBD2. From germline, CDR1 is MGHDK and CDR2 SYGVNS. The CDR3 is made up of 14 amino acids. The trim removed 3 bases at V and 4 bases at J, leaving 5 bases unmatched. CDR3: CASSDRSGGETQYF. CDR3 coding DNA: TGTGCCAGCAGTGATCGATCGGGGGGAGAGACCCAGTACTTC.